Listed below are T cell receptor beta chains from one sample, sequenced in a study of early T cells in non-severe SARS-CoV-2 infection. Each CDR3 protein is one row after TCRdb ran MiXCR on the 5' RACE reads. The sample lists more than 20,000 distinct CDR3 sequences; 3.5% to 5% were seen once. Sequencing used whole blood. The receptors shown here come from an adult who was a healthcare worker with PCR-confirmed SARS-CoV-2 infection or an uninfected control (not recorded which). Both conserved end residues are part of each CDR3. The D gene is left open where the match is weak.

V	length	D	J	CDR3
TRBV7-9	16	.	TRBJ1-5	CASSTDSGNSNQPQHF
TRBV7-2	15	TRBD1	TRBJ2-7	CASSLAAQGAREQYF
TRBV20-1	18	TRBD2	TRBJ2-1	CSARTSGRVFFGGNEQFF
TRBV3-1	14	TRBD2	TRBJ2-7	CASSATSGSYEQYF
TRBV7-2	15	TRBD2	TRBJ2-1	CASSFLSSGRGEQFF
TRBV14	13	.	TRBJ1-1	CASSREGNTEAFF
TRBV21-1	16	.	TRBJ1-1	CASSKKRTGGYTEAFF
TRBV5-1	14	.	TRBJ1-1	CASSLATQNTEAFF
TRBV7-6	17	.	TRBJ2-1	CASSREAGHYSYNEQFF
TRBV28	14	.	TRBJ1-1	CASSLGGVDTEAFF
TRBV10-2	16	.	TRBJ1-3	CASSGRIGGAGNTIYF
TRBV7-2	14	.	TRBJ1-2	CASGYRTHTYGYTF
TRBV7-3	13	.	TRBJ2-2	CASSPQGFGELFF
TRBV5-1	16	.	TRBJ2-1	CASSYGRPPPYNEQFF
TRBV4-1	19	TRBD2	TRBJ2-3	CASSPRGLAGEFSTDTQYF
TRBV12-3/TRBV12-4	15	.	TRBJ2-7	CASSRWGPLSYEQYF
TRBV11-1	15	.	TRBJ2-5	CASRPNSGGQETQYF
TRBV9	17	TRBD1	TRBJ2-3	CASSVGITGGFTDTQYF
TRBV28	15	TRBD2	TRBJ2-3	CASKREAPSTDTQYF
TRBV7-2	13	.	TRBJ1-5	CASSFSFQQPQHF
TRBV6-1	15	TRBD1	TRBJ1-1	CASSPRQGLNTEAFF
TRBV29-1	14	.	TRBJ2-7	CSAITGDFDYEQYF
TRBV5-1	14	.	TRBJ1-2	CASSLERSGSGYTF
TRBV15	14	TRBD2	TRBJ2-2	CATSRVAGDRELFF
TRBV30	11	.	TRBJ2-1	CAWSVENEQFF
TRBV7-9	17	TRBD2	TRBJ2-7	CASSPRLAGGRSYEQYF
TRBV7-8	13	.	TRBJ2-3	CASSPQSGLQLYF
TRBV7-9	13	.	TRBJ2-7	CASSSPVYYEQYF
TRBV7-2	15	.	TRBJ2-2	CASSWSGSNTGELFF
TRBV7-6	14	TRBD1	TRBJ2-5	CASSTHRGRETQYF
TRBV5-5	12	.	TRBJ1-2	CASSPGFYGYTF
TRBV5-4	15	TRBD2	TRBJ2-5	CASSTGTSGMKTQYF
TRBV29-1	13	.	TRBJ2-3	CSVVVGRTDTQYF
TRBV9	15	TRBD1	TRBJ2-1	CASSVAGGAANEQFF
TRBV19	13	.	TRBJ2-1	CASSSQGSNEQFF
TRBV6-2/TRBV6-3	15	TRBD2	TRBJ2-3	CASSYLAGYTDTQYF
TRBV12-3/TRBV12-4	14	.	TRBJ2-7	CASSLSRIPYEQYF
TRBV5-1	15	.	TRBJ2-7	CASSRLSGSSYEQYF
TRBV28	17	.	TRBJ1-5	CASSYPFFEGRNQPQHF
TRBV4-2	15	TRBD2	TRBJ2-3	CASSQEGGAPDTQYF
TRBV20-1	16	TRBD1	TRBJ2-7	CSARDPLGTDAYEQYF